These T cell receptor beta chains were read from a single sample in a study of T cells in Graves' hyperthyroidism and ophthalmopathy. TCRdb analysed the multiplex PCR reads with MiXCR anew, one entry per CDR3 protein. Of approximately 300,000 distinct CDR3 sequences listed, roughly 19% are singletons. Input material: blood. Receptor source: a man aged 50 or older with Graves' ophthalmopathy. Each CDR3 is given with its conserved first and last residue. Each record gives: V gene, J gene, D gene, clone size, CDR3 DNA, CDR3 protein. The D gene is left open where the match is weak. Only some rows state a clone size, as once, few, many or a class for expanded clones.

V gene: TRBV14
J gene: TRBJ2-1
D gene: NA
clone size: many
CDR3 DNA: TGTGCCAGCAGCCAAGATGGCTGGTTTACTGAGCAGTTCTTC
CDR3 protein: CASSQDGWFTEQFF

V gene: TRBV7-9
J gene: TRBJ1-3
D gene: NA
clone size: NA
CDR3 DNA: TGTGCCAGCAGCGCCTATGGGGGCTCTGGAAACACCATATATTTT
CDR3 protein: CASSAYGGSGNTIYF

V gene: TRBV3-1
J gene: TRBJ2-6
D gene: NA
clone size: NA
CDR3 DNA: TGTGCCAGCAGCCAATCGTCAGTAGCTGGGGCCAACGTCCTGACTTTC
CDR3 protein: CASSQSSVAGANVLTF

V gene: TRBV10-3
J gene: TRBJ2-1
D gene: NA
clone size: NA
CDR3 DNA: TGTGCCATCAGTGAAGATCCTAACTCCTACAATGAGCAGTTCTTC
CDR3 protein: CAISEDPNSYNEQFF

V gene: TRBV9
J gene: TRBJ2-3
D gene: TRBD1
clone size: few
CDR3 DNA: TGTGCCAGCAGCTTCCGGGACAGGGGTGTAGATACGCAGTATTTT
CDR3 protein: CASSFRDRGVDTQYF

V gene: TRBV7-3
J gene: TRBJ1-5
D gene: TRBD1
clone size: once
CDR3 DNA: TGTGCCAGCAGCACCGAGACAGGGGGTAGAAATCAGCCCCAGCATTTT
CDR3 protein: CASSTETGGRNQPQHF

V gene: TRBV24-1
J gene: TRBJ2-7
D gene: NA
clone size: few
CDR3 DNA: TGTGCCACCAGTGAAGAAAGCTCCTACGAGCAGTACTTC
CDR3 protein: CATSEESSYEQYF

V gene: TRBV18
J gene: TRBJ2-1
D gene: TRBD2
clone size: many
CDR3 DNA: TGTGCCAGCTCATATCTAGCGGAGGCCTACAATGAGCAGTTCTTC
CDR3 protein: CASSYLAEAYNEQFF

V gene: TRBV19
J gene: TRBJ1-4
D gene: TRBD1
clone size: NA
CDR3 DNA: TGTGCCAGTAATGGACAGGCAACTAATGAAAAACTGTTTTTT
CDR3 protein: CASNGQATNEKLFF

V gene: TRBV28
J gene: TRBJ2-7
D gene: NA
clone size: few
CDR3 DNA: TGTGCCAGCACCGTATCTAGCAGGAGTGGTGGCAACGAGCAGTACTTC
CDR3 protein: CASTVSSRSGGNEQYF

V gene: TRBV6-1
J gene: TRBJ1-5
D gene: NA
clone size: few
CDR3 DNA: TGTGCCAGCAGTGACAACAGGAGATATAGCAATCAGCCCCAGCATTTT
CDR3 protein: CASSDNRRYSNQPQHF

V gene: TRBV4-1
J gene: TRBJ1-1
D gene: NA
clone size: few
CDR3 DNA: TGCGCCAGCAGCCTCCAACCCGCCGACACTGAAGCTTTCTTT
CDR3 protein: CASSLQPADTEAFF

V gene: TRBV11-2
J gene: TRBJ2-3
D gene: NA
clone size: many
CDR3 DNA: TGTGCCAGCAGCCTTACACTTCCTAGCACAGATACGCAGTATTTT
CDR3 protein: CASSLTLPSTDTQYF

V gene: TRBV6-1
J gene: TRBJ1-2
D gene: TRBD1
clone size: NA
CDR3 DNA: TGTGCCAGCACCGCATCCGGGACAGAGAACTATGGCTACACCTTC
CDR3 protein: CASTASGTENYGYTF

V gene: TRBV2
J gene: TRBJ2-3
D gene: NA
clone size: many
CDR3 DNA: TGTGCCAGCAAGGCTAGAACCACAGATACGCAGTATTTT
CDR3 protein: CASKARTTDTQYF

V gene: TRBV6-1
J gene: TRBJ2-5
D gene: NA
clone size: few
CDR3 DNA: TGTGCCAGCAGTGAAGTTGTAGGGGTTGGGACCCAGTACTTC
CDR3 protein: CASSEVVGVGTQYF

V gene: TRBV5-1
J gene: TRBJ1-2
D gene: NA
clone size: many
CDR3 DNA: TGCGCCAGCAGCCTGACAACGAACTATGGCTACACCTTC
CDR3 protein: CASSLTTNYGYTF

V gene: TRBV12-3/TRBV12-4
J gene: TRBJ1-2
D gene: NA
clone size: NA
CDR3 DNA: TGTGCCAGCAGTTTAGGGGTTGGAGCTAACTATGGCTACACCTTC
CDR3 protein: CASSLGVGANYGYTF